The rows below give T cell receptor beta chains drawn from one sample of a study of T cells in Graves' hyperthyroidism and ophthalmopathy. Each CDR3 protein is one row after TCRdb ran MiXCR on the multiplex PCR reads. The sample yields hundreds of thousands of distinct CDR3 sequences, 20% seen once. The sequencing input was blood. Every receptor here comes from a man aged 40-55 years with Graves' ophthalmopathy. CDR3s include the opening cysteine and the closing phenylalanine or tryptophan. Each record gives: D gene, J gene, clone size, V gene, CDR3 protein, CDR3 DNA. D genes are given only for firm matches. Not every row has a clone size; where given, it reads once, few, many or a size class.

d_gene: TRBD1; j_gene: TRBJ2-2; abundance: .; v_gene: TRBV7-9; CDR3aa: CASSSGQGAGELFF; CDR3nt: TGTGCCAGCAGCTCGGGACAGGGCGCCGGGGAGCTGTTTTTT
d_gene: .; j_gene: TRBJ2-7; abundance: .; v_gene: TRBV18; CDR3aa: CASSPVGLLYEQYF; CDR3nt: TGTGCCAGCTCACCGGTGGGGCTCCTCTACGAGCAGTACTTC
d_gene: .; j_gene: TRBJ2-7; abundance: many; v_gene: TRBV5-1; CDR3aa: CASSPLPNPGDEQYF; CDR3nt: TGCGCCAGCAGCCCCCTGCCGAACCCGGGCGACGAGCAGTACTTC
d_gene: .; j_gene: TRBJ2-1; abundance: .; v_gene: TRBV9; CDR3aa: CASSADRDFYNEQFF; CDR3nt: TGTGCCAGCAGCGCCGACAGGGACTTCTACAATGAGCAGTTCTTC
d_gene: TRBD2; j_gene: TRBJ2-1; abundance: many; v_gene: TRBV12-3/TRBV12-4; CDR3aa: CASSVSGRALFEQFF; CDR3nt: TGTGCCAGCAGTGTCAGCGGGAGGGCCCTTTTTGAGCAGTTCTTC
d_gene: TRBD1; j_gene: TRBJ1-1; abundance: many; v_gene: TRBV6-1; CDR3aa: CASSETTGGWTEAFF; CDR3nt: TGTGCCAGCAGTGAGACCACAGGGGGGTGGACTGAAGCTTTCTTT
d_gene: TRBD2; j_gene: TRBJ2-1; abundance: many; v_gene: TRBV2; CDR3aa: CASSEEAGGRNEQFF; CDR3nt: TGTGCCAGCAGTGAAGAGGCGGGGGGCCGGAATGAGCAGTTCTTC
d_gene: .; j_gene: TRBJ1-1; abundance: .; v_gene: TRBV28; CDR3aa: CASSFLWGEEGKTEAFF; CDR3nt: TGTGCCAGCAGCTTCTTATGGGGGGAGGAAGGGAAGACTGAAGCTTTCTTT
d_gene: TRBD2; j_gene: TRBJ2-1; abundance: .; v_gene: TRBV11-3; CDR3aa: CASSFGTSGGHNEQFF; CDR3nt: TGTGCCAGCAGCTTCGGGACTAGCGGGGGGCACAATGAGCAGTTCTTC
d_gene: TRBD1; j_gene: TRBJ1-2; abundance: .; v_gene: TRBV9; CDR3aa: CASSVGNRGDFYGYTF; CDR3nt: TGTGCCAGCAGCGTAGGGAACAGGGGGGATTTTTATGGCTACACCTTC
d_gene: .; j_gene: TRBJ2-2; abundance: .; v_gene: TRBV2; CDR3aa: CASSEMGTGELFF; CDR3nt: TGTGCCAGCAGTGAAATGGGCACCGGGGAGCTGTTTTTT
d_gene: TRBD1; j_gene: TRBJ1-5; abundance: .; v_gene: TRBV20-1; CDR3aa: CSASWDRGRSSNQPQHF; CDR3nt: TGCAGTGCCAGTTGGGACAGGGGGCGTTCGAGCAATCAGCCCCAGCATTTT
d_gene: .; j_gene: TRBJ1-1; abundance: .; v_gene: TRBV7-3; CDR3aa: CASSLGARENTEAFF; CDR3nt: TGTGCCAGCAGCTTAGGGGCCAGGGAGAACACTGAAGCTTTCTTT
d_gene: TRBD2; j_gene: TRBJ2-7; abundance: .; v_gene: TRBV20-1; CDR3aa: CSARTSGKDEQYF; CDR3nt: TGCAGTGCCAGGACTAGCGGGAAGGACGAGCAGTACTTC
d_gene: .; j_gene: TRBJ1-1; abundance: few; v_gene: TRBV12-3/TRBV12-4; CDR3aa: CASSLMGRGVNTEAFF; CDR3nt: TGTGCCAGCAGTTTAATGGGTAGGGGTGTTAACACTGAAGCTTTCTTT
d_gene: .; j_gene: TRBJ1-6; abundance: .; v_gene: TRBV6-1; CDR3aa: CASTRPEGLYNSPLHF; CDR3nt: TGTGCCAGCACTAGACCGGAGGGACTGTACAATTCACCCCTCCACTTT
d_gene: TRBD1; j_gene: TRBJ2-7; abundance: few; v_gene: TRBV4-1; CDR3aa: CASSQRPGQEYEQYF; CDR3nt: TGCGCCAGCAGCCAAAGACCGGGACAGGAATACGAGCAGTACTTC
d_gene: .; j_gene: TRBJ2-5; abundance: many; v_gene: TRBV28; CDR3aa: CASSLYRTRGETQYF; CDR3nt: TGTGCCAGCAGTTTATATCGCACTAGAGGTGAGACCCAGTACTTC
d_gene: .; j_gene: TRBJ2-3; abundance: .; v_gene: TRBV9; CDR3aa: CASSRPKSTDTQYF; CDR3nt: TGTGCCAGCAGCCGACCTAAAAGCACAGATACGCAGTATTTT
d_gene: .; j_gene: TRBJ2-7; abundance: many; v_gene: TRBV6-2/TRBV6-3; CDR3aa: CASSYTTGTRISYEQYF; CDR3nt: TGTGCCAGCAGTTACACCACAGGGACGAGGATCTCCTACGAGCAGTACTTC
d_gene: .; j_gene: TRBJ1-2; abundance: few; v_gene: TRBV7-9; CDR3aa: CASSPTTGTEFYGYTF; CDR3nt: TGTGCCAGCAGCCCCACTACCGGGACGGAGTTCTATGGCTACACCTTC
d_gene: TRBD1; j_gene: TRBJ1-2; abundance: few; v_gene: TRBV6-7; CDR3aa: CASPGTGGGYTF; CDR3nt: TGTGCCAGCCCCGGGACAGGTGGAGGCTACACCTTC
d_gene: TRBD1; j_gene: TRBJ1-1; abundance: few; v_gene: TRBV5-1; CDR3aa: CASSENTGDTEAFF; CDR3nt: TGCGCCAGCAGCGAAAATACAGGGGACACTGAAGCTTTCTTT
d_gene: .; j_gene: TRBJ2-7; abundance: .; v_gene: TRBV7-6; CDR3aa: CASGGWGNYEQYF; CDR3nt: TGTGCCAGCGGGGGATGGGGAAACTACGAGCAGTACTTC
d_gene: TRBD2; j_gene: TRBJ2-7; abundance: .; v_gene: TRBV7-9; CDR3aa: CASSPSSGLSSYEQYF; CDR3nt: TGTGCCAGCAGTCCTTCTAGCGGCCTTAGCTCCTACGAGCAGTACTTC
d_gene: TRBD1; j_gene: TRBJ1-5; abundance: many; v_gene: TRBV12-3/TRBV12-4; CDR3aa: CASSRGRGQGIGANQPQHF; CDR3nt: TGTGCCAGCAGTCGTGGCCGGGGACAGGGTATAGGGGCAAATCAGCCCCAGCATTTT
d_gene: .; j_gene: TRBJ1-6; abundance: many; v_gene: TRBV6-1; CDR3aa: CASSELVGSPLHF; CDR3nt: TGTGCCAGCAGTGAACTGGTGGGCTCACCCCTCCACTTT
d_gene: .; j_gene: TRBJ2-5; abundance: few; v_gene: TRBV18; CDR3aa: CASSPGTAQFRAETQYF; CDR3nt: TGTGCCAGCTCACCAGGGACGGCCCAGTTCCGAGCGGAGACCCAGTACTTC
d_gene: .; j_gene: TRBJ2-7; abundance: few; v_gene: TRBV20-1; CDR3aa: CSARVSAGNGEQYF; CDR3nt: TGCAGTGCTAGAGTATCGGCAGGGAACGGGGAGCAGTACTTC
d_gene: .; j_gene: TRBJ2-7; abundance: .; v_gene: TRBV10-3; CDR3aa: CAISGQTGEQYF; CDR3nt: TGTGCCATCAGTGGGCAGACAGGCGAGCAGTACTTC
d_gene: .; j_gene: TRBJ2-7; abundance: .; v_gene: TRBV20-1; CDR3aa: CSARGGGAWEQYF; CDR3nt: TGCAGTGCTAGAGGCGGGGGCGCGTGGGAGCAGTACTTC
d_gene: TRBD2; j_gene: TRBJ2-7; abundance: few; v_gene: TRBV15; CDR3aa: CATRVGGTSVEEQYF; CDR3nt: TGTGCCACCAGAGTCGGGGGGACGTCGGTTGAGGAGCAGTACTTC
d_gene: TRBD1; j_gene: TRBJ1-1; abundance: many; v_gene: TRBV30; CDR3aa: CAWTTGQGNTEAFF; CDR3nt: TGTGCCTGGACTACGGGACAGGGGAACACTGAAGCTTTCTTT
d_gene: .; j_gene: TRBJ1-2; abundance: few; v_gene: TRBV28; CDR3aa: CASSLRLTDYGYTF; CDR3nt: TGTGCCAGCAGTTTAAGGTTGACAGACTATGGCTACACCTTC
d_gene: TRBD1; j_gene: TRBJ2-1; abundance: many; v_gene: TRBV9; CDR3aa: CASSEAYRGREQFF; CDR3nt: TGTGCCAGCAGCGAGGCATACAGGGGAAGGGAGCAGTTCTTC
d_gene: .; j_gene: TRBJ2-7; abundance: .; v_gene: TRBV3-1; CDR3aa: CASSRTTRAPYEQYF; CDR3nt: TGTGCCAGCAGCCGTACCACCAGGGCCCCCTACGAGCAGTACTTC
d_gene: .; j_gene: TRBJ2-7; abundance: .; v_gene: TRBV7-9; CDR3aa: CASSFRGFYEQYF; CDR3nt: TGTGCCAGCAGCTTTCGGGGGTTCTACGAGCAGTACTTC
d_gene: .; j_gene: TRBJ1-4; abundance: .; v_gene: TRBV28; CDR3aa: CASSPTGQGNEKLFF; CDR3nt: TGTGCCAGCAGCCCTACGGGGCAGGGGAATGAAAAACTGTTTTTT
d_gene: .; j_gene: TRBJ2-7; abundance: few; v_gene: TRBV11-2; CDR3aa: CASSLGGGIDEQYF; CDR3nt: TGTGCCAGCAGCTTAGGTGGGGGCATCGACGAGCAGTACTTC